A single sample gave rise to the 27 T cell receptor beta chains below, sequenced in a study of blood T cell repertoires in COVID-19. TCRdb keeps only in-frame clones here, not all; method: immunoSEQ multiplex PCR. The sample consists of 150,000 to 200,000 clones, around four fifths of them appearing once. The sample comprised PBMCs or T cells enriched from blood (not recorded which). The receptors here all came from a man between 65 and 85 years old who had been exposed to COVID-19.

In nucleotides, the CDR3 is TGTGCCAGCAGTGTTACCGGTTCTCGGGGCAATCAGCCCCAGCATTTT. Translation: CASSVTGSRGNQPQHF. The V gene is TRBV28, the J gene TRBJ1-5; D unresolved. Germline V gene data show CDR1 as MDHEN and CDR2 as SYDVKM. The CDR3 consists of 16 residues. Deletions cut 5 bases from V and 2 bases from J, with 16 bases between.

The rearrangement uses TRBV7-2 and TRBJ1-2; 8 bases agree with TRBD1. J gave up 8 bases and V 8 bases, and 13 bases lay outside the gene matches. Germline V gives CDR1 SGHTA, CDR2 FQGNSA. The CDR3 length is 14 residues. In DNA, the CDR3 is TGTGCCAGCCCCCCCCGGCAGGGGGCCCGAGGCTACACCTTC. This translates into CASPPRQGARGYTF.

The chain combines TRBV10-1 with TRBJ2-1; no reliable D call. Trimming removed 0 bases at V and 10 bases at J, with 10 bases between. Germline loops: CDR1 WNHNN, CDR2 SYGVQD (reference sequence). The CDR3 is made up of 13 amino acids. For the CDR3, the DNA is TGCGCCAGCAGTGAGTCGACTCCCGGGGAGCAGTTCTTC. It translates to CASSESTPGEQFF.

The J gene is TRBJ2-1, the V gene TRBV7-6, with a weak D call TRBD1 (7 bases). Trimming took 7 bases from V and 9 from J, leaving 13 bases between them. The CDR3 has 12 amino acids. Germline CDR1 and CDR2: SGHVS and FNYEAQ. The CDR3 protein is CASTRGDSEQFF. The CDR3 nucleotides are TGTGCCAGCACCAGGGGGGACAGTGAGCAGTTCTTC.

CDR3 sequence: CASSQTTGRNTEAFF. The CDR3 DNA follows: TGTGCCAGCAGCCAAACTACAGGGAGGAACACTGAAGCTTTCTTT. The V gene is TRBV3-1 (or the pseudogene TRBV3-2), the J gene TRBJ1-1, with D possibly matching TRBD1 (6 bases). CDR1 is LGHDT, CDR2 YNNKEL, per germline (reference sequence). Trimming shortened V by 2 bases and J by 1 base, and 11 bases separated the two germline ends. This CDR3 has 15 amino acids.

In regard to this clone: Other DNA sequences in the same sample also yield this CDR3. This sequence joins TRBV30 and TRBJ1-6; the D gene is possibly TRBD1 (6 bases). Trimming shortened V by 0 bases and J by 7 bases, and 10 bases separated the two germline ends. The CDR3 runs 14 residues. Germline V gene lookup returns CDR1 GTSNPN and CDR2 SVGIG (reference sequence). For the CDR3, the DNA is TGTGCCTGGAGTGTCGGGCAGGGGAATTCACCCCTCCACTTT. It specifies CAWSVGQGNSPLHF.

CDR3 sequence reads: CASSVTGVDTEAFF. The CDR3 coding sequence is TGTGCCAGCTCAGTAACAGGGGTGGACACTGAAGCTTTCTTT. The chain carries TRBV18 and TRBJ1-1; 7 positions agree with TRBD1. Germline V lookup: CDR1 KGHSH, CDR2 LQKENI. The CDR3 has 14 residues. J lost 3 bases, V lost 5 bases, and 6 bases had no gene match. Looking up the rest from reference TRBV18 and TRBJ1-1 gives the full variable domain: NAGVMQNPRHLVRRRGQEARLRCSPMKGHSHVYWYRQLPEEGLKFMVYLQKENIIDESGMPKERFSAEFPKEGPSILRIQQVVRGDSAAYFCASSVTGVDTEAFFGQGTRLTVV.

The chain is built from TRBV30 and TRBJ1-6, with TRBD1 matching over 7 bases. The CDR3 covers 16 residues. Germline-derived CDR1 and CDR2 are GTSNPN and SVGIG (reference sequence). V gave up 5 bases and J gave up 9 bases; unmatched junction bases: 16. The CDR3 loop reads CAWGSKIDRVGSPLHF. The CDR3 DNA sequence: TGTGCCTGGGGTTCCAAGATCGACAGGGTGGGTTCACCCCTCCACTTT.

This chain joins TRBV6-5 and TRBJ1-2; no reliable D call. Germline values: CDR1 MNHEY, CDR2 SVGAGI. V gave up 5 bases and J gave up 3 bases, with 10 bases separating them. CDR3 length equals 13 residues. The DNA for the CDR3 is TGTGCCAGCAGTCCCCACGGAGACTATGGCTACACCTTC. As protein: CASSPHGDYGYTF.

This clone was seen once. The rearrangement links TRBV6-5 to TRBJ1-2; 9 bases fit TRBD1. Germline lookup yields CDR1 MNHEY and CDR2 SVGAGI. The CDR3 is 13 amino acids. V was pared by 5 bases and J by 8 bases, with 6 bases of the junction left unmatched. CDR3: CASSHDRGYGYTF. CDR3 bases: TGTGCCAGCAGTCATGACAGGGGGTACGGCTACACCTTC.

The rearrangement links TRBV7-2 to TRBJ1-1; weak D call: TRBD1 (6 bases). The germline V gene has CDR1 SGHTA and CDR2 FQGNSA. The V and J ends lost 2 bases and 4 bases respectively, with 8 bases between them. The CDR3 is 13 residues long. The CDR3 DNA reads TGTGCCAGCAGCTTATGGGGGCCCACTGAAGCTTTCTTT. Translated: CASSLWGPTEAFF.

In its sample, this clone was seen once. The chain is built from TRBV3-1 (or the pseudogene TRBV3-2) and TRBJ2-7; D uncertain. The V end lost 4 bases, the J end lost 0 bases, and 16 bases lay between the germline ends. This CDR3 has 16 residues. Per germline, CDR1 LGHDT and CDR2 YNNKEL (reference sequence). For the CDR3, the DNA is TGTGCCAGCAGCCCGGGTGGAGCGTCTAGCTCCTACGAGCAGTACTTC. As protein: CASSPGGASSSYEQYF.

The genes are TRBV19 and TRBJ1-2; 7 bases line up with TRBD1. In germline, CDR1 is LNHDA, CDR2 SQIVND (reference sequence). The CDR3 sequence is 15 residues long. V lost 3 bases to trimming and J lost 8 bases; unmatched junction nucleotides: 12. The CDR3 loop reads CASSIGQAIGGGYTF. The CDR3 bases are TGTGCCAGTAGTATTGGACAGGCAATCGGCGGGGGCTACACCTTC.

The chain couples TRBV27 to TRBJ1-4; D may be TRBD1 (5 bases). The CDR3 runs to 14 residues. The germline V and J ends were trimmed by 0 bases and 14 bases, with 16 bases remaining between them. Germline lookup yields CDR1 MNHEY and CDR2 SMNVEV (reference sequence). CDR3 sequence: CASSLSLQGTNLFF. Here the CDR3 DNA reads TGTGCCAGCAGTTTATCGCTTCAGGGTACTAACCTGTTTTTT.

The J gene is TRBJ1-2, the V gene TRBV28; tentatively, D is TRBD1 (5 bases). The CDR3 runs to 12 residues. Between the trimmed V and J ends, which lost 7 bases and 8 bases, there was a span of 14 bases. Per the germline V gene, CDR1 is MDHEN and CDR2 is SYDVKM. The DNA for the CDR3 is TGTGCCAGCACCTTCCAGGGTCGCGGCTACACCTTC. Protein sequence: CASTFQGRGYTF.

The V and J genes are TRBV10-2 and TRBJ1-5, with TRBD1 matching 7 bases. The CDR3 is 16 amino acids. V was clipped by 5 bases and J by 2 bases; unmatched bases: 9. Germline CDR1 WSHSY, CDR2 SAAADI. The CDR3 region has the DNA TGCGCCAGCAGTTCTCTCCGACAGGGTGGCAATCAGCCCCAGCATTTT. This sequence encodes CASSSLRQGGNQPQHF.

The gene calls are TRBV25-1 and TRBJ2-3; 7 bases line up with TRBD2. CDR3 length: 16 amino acids. The germline CDR1 and CDR2 sequences are MGHDK and SYGVNS. Germline trimming cut 8 bases from V and 3 bases from J; bases unmatched to any gene: 14. CDR3 protein: CASSPGGGLGTDTQYF. CDR3 DNA sequence: TGTGCCAGCTCCCCCGGGGGAGGGTTGGGGACAGATACGCAGTATTTT.

The chain has TRBV6-5 and TRBJ1-2; maybe TRBD1 (6 bases). The CDR3 is 14 residues long. In germline, CDR1 is MNHEY, CDR2 SVGAGI. Trimming stripped 2 bases from V and 10 bases from J, with 17 bases between. Here the CDR3 reads CASSYDRTVQAYTF. The DNA for the CDR3 is TGTGCCAGCAGTTACGACCGGACAGTTCAGGCCTACACCTTC.

The chain links TRBV10-3 to TRBJ2-7; D remains unclear. This CDR3 is 12 amino acids long. Germline V lookup: CDR1 ENHRY, CDR2 SYGVKD. The V end was cut by 3 bases, the J end by 3 bases, with 6 bases between. CDR3 region: CAISELSYEQYF. For the CDR3, the DNA is TGTGCCATCAGTGAACTAAGCTACGAGCAGTACTTC.

In its sample, this clone was seen a few times. The chain employs TRBV27 and TRBJ2-3; 7 bases agree with TRBD2. The germline CDR1 and CDR2 sequences are MNHEY and SMNVEV (reference sequence). CDR3 length equals 14 residues. V was pared by 8 bases and J by 6 bases, with 11 bases of the junction left unmatched. DNA of the CDR3: TGTGCCAGCGGAATAGCGGGCGTCCATGATACGCAGTATTTT. This codes for CASGIAGVHDTQYF.

This sequence joins TRBV28 and TRBJ1-2; TRBD1 might be the D (6 bases). This CDR3 has 14 residues. The V and J ends lost 5 bases and 6 bases respectively, with 16 bases between them. Germline V gene data show CDR1 as MDHEN and CDR2 as SYDVKM. DNA for the CDR3: TGTGCCAGCAGTGCAGGGGCAGGCTCTGATGGCTACACCTTC. It yields the protein CASSAGAGSDGYTF.

J is TRBJ1-1 and V is TRBV7-2; 8 bases are shared with TRBD1. In germline, CDR1 is SGHTA, CDR2 FQGNSA. This CDR3 contains 15 residues. Trimming at V came to 5 bases and at J to 0 bases, leaving 5 bases not matched to a gene. The CDR3 DNA is TGTGCCAGCAGCCGGACAGGGAACATGAACACTGAAGCTTTCTTT. This codes for CASSRTGNMNTEAFF. Together with reference TRBV7-2 and TRBJ1-1, the CDR3 gives the full variable domain: GAGVSQSPSNKVTEKGKDVELRCDPISGHTALYWYRQSLGQGLEFLIYFQGNSAPDKSGLPSDRFSAERTGGSVSTLTIQRTQQEDSAVYLCASSRTGNMNTEAFFGQGTRLTVV.

The rearrangement joins TRBV6-5 to TRBJ1-2, with 7 positions matching TRBD1. There are 13 residues in the CDR3. Unmatched junction bases numbered 9, after V lost 6 bases and J lost 8 bases. Germline V gives CDR1 MNHEY, CDR2 SVGAGI. Here the CDR3 DNA reads TGTGCCAGCAGCTTAACAGGGGCGGTAGGCTACACCTTC. This sequence encodes CASSLTGAVGYTF.

The J gene is TRBJ2-7, the V gene TRBV6-5; D may be TRBD2 (5 bases). This CDR3 has 13 amino acids. The V gene lost 0 bases and the J gene lost 4 bases, with 7 bases spanning the gap. Germline lookup yields CDR1 MNHEY and CDR2 SVGAGI. Written as DNA, the CDR3 is TGTGCCAGCAGTTACTCCGGGAAGTACGAGCAGTACTTC. It specifies CASSYSGKYEQYF.

The rearrangement links TRBV9 to TRBJ2-1; TRBD2 aligns across 7 bases. V lost 3 bases, J lost 9 bases, and 3 bases stayed unmatched. The length of the CDR3 is 12 residues. Germline CDR1 and CDR2: SGDLS and YYNGEE. The CDR3 sequence is CASSGSGIEQFF. CDR3 bases: TGTGCCAGCAGCGGGAGCGGGATTGAGCAGTTCTTC.

In DNA, the CDR3 is TGTGCCTGGACTATTGGACAGTTCATCTACACCTTC. It is translated as CAWTIGQFIYTF. This chain uses TRBV30 with TRBJ1-2; possible D gene TRBD1, 6 bases. This CDR3 region has 12 residues. V lost 4 bases and J lost 10, with 16 bases in between. CDR1 and CDR2 (germline): GTSNPN, SVGIG (reference sequence).

This chain joins TRBV27 and TRBJ2-7; perhaps TRBD1 as D (6 bases). Trimming removed 5 bases from V and 3 bases from J, with 11 bases in between. The germline CDR1 and CDR2 sequences are MNHEY and SMNVEV (reference sequence). The CDR3 spans 13 residues. The CDR3 sequence: CASSPTGLYEQYF. In DNA form, the CDR3 reads TGTGCCAGCAGTCCAACAGGGCTCTACGAGCAGTACTTC.